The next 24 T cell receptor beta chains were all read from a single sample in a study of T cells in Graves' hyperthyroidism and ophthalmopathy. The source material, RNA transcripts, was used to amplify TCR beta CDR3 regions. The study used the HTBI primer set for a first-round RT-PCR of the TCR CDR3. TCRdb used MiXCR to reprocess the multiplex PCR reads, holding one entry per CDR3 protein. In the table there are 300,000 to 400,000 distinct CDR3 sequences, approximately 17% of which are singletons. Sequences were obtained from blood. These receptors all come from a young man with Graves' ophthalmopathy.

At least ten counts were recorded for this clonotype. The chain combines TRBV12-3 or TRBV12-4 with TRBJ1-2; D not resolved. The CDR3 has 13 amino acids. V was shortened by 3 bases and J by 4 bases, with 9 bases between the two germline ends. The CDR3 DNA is TGTGCCAGCAGTTTCGGGTCAGTCTATGGCTACACCTTC. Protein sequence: CASSFGSVYGYTF.

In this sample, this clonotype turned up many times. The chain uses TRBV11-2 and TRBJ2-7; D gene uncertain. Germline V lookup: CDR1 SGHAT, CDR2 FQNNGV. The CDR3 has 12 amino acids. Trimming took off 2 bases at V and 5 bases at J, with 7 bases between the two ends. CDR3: CASSLRRNEQYF. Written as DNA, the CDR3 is TGTGCCAGCAGCTTAAGACGTAACGAGCAGTACTTC.

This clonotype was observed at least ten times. The CDR3 is CAGTGQGTSPLHF. The CDR3 DNA sequence: TGTGCCGGTACGGGACAGGGGACTTCACCCCTCCACTTT. The rearrangement links TRBV2 to TRBJ1-6; 10 nucleotides match TRBD1. CDR3 length equals 13 residues. V lost 11 bases to trimming and J lost 9 bases; unmatched junction nucleotides: 7. Germline loops: CDR1 SNHLY, CDR2 FYNNEI.

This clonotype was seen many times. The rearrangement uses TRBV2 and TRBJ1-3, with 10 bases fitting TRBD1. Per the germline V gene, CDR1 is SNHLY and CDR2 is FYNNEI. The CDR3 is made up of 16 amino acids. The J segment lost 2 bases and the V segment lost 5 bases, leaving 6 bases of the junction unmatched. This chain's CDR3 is CASSKGQGRTGNTIYF. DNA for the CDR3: TGTGCCAGCAGTAAGGGACAGGGGCGCACTGGAAACACCATATATTTT.

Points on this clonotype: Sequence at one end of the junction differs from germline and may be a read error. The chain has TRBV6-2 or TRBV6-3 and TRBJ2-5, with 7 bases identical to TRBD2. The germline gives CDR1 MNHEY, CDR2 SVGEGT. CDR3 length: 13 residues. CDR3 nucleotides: TGTGCCAGCCTCGGACTAGGCCAAGAGGCCCAGTACTTC. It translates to CASLGLGQEAQYF.

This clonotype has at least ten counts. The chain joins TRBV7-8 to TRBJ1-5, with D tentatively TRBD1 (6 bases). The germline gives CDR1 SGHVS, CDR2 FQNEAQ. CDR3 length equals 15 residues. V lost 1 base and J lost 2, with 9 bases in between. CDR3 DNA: TGTGCCAGCAGCTTAGAGGGGGGACGCAATCAGCCCCAGCATTTT. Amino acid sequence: CASSLEGGRNQPQHF.

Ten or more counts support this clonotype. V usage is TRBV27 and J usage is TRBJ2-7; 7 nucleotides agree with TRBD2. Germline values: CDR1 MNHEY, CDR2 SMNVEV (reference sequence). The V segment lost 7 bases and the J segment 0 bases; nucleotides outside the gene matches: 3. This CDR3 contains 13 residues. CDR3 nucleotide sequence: TGTGCCAGCAAGCGGGGAGCCTCCTACGAGCAGTACTTC. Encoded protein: CASKRGASYEQYF.

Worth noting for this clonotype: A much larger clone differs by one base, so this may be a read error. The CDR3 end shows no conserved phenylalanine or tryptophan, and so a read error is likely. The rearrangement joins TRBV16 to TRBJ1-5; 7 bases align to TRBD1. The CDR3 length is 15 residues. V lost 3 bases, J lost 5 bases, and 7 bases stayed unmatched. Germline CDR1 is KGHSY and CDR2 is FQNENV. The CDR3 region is CASSHRTGGHQPQHL. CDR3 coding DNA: TGTGCCAGCAGCCATAGGACAGGCGGGCATCAGCCCCAGCATCTT.

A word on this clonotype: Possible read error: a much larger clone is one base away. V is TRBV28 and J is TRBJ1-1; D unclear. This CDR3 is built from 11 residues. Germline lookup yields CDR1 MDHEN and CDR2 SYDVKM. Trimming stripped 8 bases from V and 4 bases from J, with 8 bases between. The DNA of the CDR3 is TGTGCCAGCGGTTACCTCACTGAAGCTTTCTTT. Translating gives CASGYLTEAFF.

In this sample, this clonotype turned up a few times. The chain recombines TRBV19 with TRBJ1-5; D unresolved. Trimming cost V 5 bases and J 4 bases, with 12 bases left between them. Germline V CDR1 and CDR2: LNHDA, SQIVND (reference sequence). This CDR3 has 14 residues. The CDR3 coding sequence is TGTGCCAGTAGTGGAGGGTATGATAATCAGCCCCAGCATTTT. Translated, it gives CASSGGYDNQPQHF.

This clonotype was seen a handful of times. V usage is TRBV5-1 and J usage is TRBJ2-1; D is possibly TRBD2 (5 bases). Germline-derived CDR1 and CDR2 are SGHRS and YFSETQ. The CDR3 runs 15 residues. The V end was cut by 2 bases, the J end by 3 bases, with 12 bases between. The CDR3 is CASSFRGQDYNEQFF. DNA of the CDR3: TGCGCCAGCAGCTTTCGGGGTCAGGACTACAATGAGCAGTTCTTC.

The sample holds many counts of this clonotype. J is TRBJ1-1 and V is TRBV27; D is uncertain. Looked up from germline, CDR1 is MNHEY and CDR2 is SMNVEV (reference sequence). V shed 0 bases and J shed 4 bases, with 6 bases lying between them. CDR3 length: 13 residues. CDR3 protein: CASSLSIGTEAFF. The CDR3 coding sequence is TGTGCCAGCAGTTTATCGATCGGCACTGAAGCTTTCTTT.

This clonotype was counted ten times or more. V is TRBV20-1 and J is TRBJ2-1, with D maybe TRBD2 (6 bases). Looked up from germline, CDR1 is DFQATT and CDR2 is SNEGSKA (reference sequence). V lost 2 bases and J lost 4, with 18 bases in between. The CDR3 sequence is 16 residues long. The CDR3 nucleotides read TGCAGTGCTAGAAAGGGTGGCGGCGGGGCTTACAATGAGCAGTTCTTC. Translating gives CSARKGGGGAYNEQFF.

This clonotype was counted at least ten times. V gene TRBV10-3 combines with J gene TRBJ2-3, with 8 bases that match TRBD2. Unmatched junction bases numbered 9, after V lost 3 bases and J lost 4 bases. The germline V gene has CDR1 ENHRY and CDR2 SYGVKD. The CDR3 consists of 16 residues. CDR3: CAISDPQRGIADTQYF. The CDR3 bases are TGTGCCATCAGTGACCCTCAGCGGGGGATTGCAGATACGCAGTATTTT.

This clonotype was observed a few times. CDR3 sequence reads: CSARNLQGTGETQYF. The DNA for the CDR3 is TGCAGTGCTAGGAATTTACAGGGAACAGGGGAGACCCAGTACTTC. The V gene is TRBV20-1, the J gene TRBJ2-5, with TRBD1 as a possible D gene (6 bases). The germline gives CDR1 DFQATT, CDR2 SNEGSKA (reference sequence). The germline V and J ends were trimmed by 3 bases and 5 bases, with 19 bases remaining between them. The CDR3 is 15 residues long.

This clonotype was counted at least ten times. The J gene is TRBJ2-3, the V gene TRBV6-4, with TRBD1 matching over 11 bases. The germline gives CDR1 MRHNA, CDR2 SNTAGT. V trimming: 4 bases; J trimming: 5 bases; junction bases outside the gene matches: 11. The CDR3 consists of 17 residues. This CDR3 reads CASSADGLGTGGDTQYF. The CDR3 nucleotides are TGTGCCAGCAGTGCCGATGGATTGGGGACAGGGGGAGATACGCAGTATTTT.

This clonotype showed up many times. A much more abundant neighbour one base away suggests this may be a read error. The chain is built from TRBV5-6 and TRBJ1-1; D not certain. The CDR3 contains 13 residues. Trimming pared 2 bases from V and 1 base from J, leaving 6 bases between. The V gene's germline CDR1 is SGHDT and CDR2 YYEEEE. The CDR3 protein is CASSFIGNTEAFF. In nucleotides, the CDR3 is TGTGCCAGCAGCTTTATAGGGAACACTGAAGCTTTCTTT.

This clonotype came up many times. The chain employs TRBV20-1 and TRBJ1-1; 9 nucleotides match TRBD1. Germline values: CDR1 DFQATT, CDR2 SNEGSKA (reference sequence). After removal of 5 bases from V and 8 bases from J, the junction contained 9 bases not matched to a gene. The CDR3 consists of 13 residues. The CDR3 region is CSAPGQGRGEAFF. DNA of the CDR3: TGCAGTGCTCCGGGACAGGGTCGGGGCGAAGCTTTCTTT.

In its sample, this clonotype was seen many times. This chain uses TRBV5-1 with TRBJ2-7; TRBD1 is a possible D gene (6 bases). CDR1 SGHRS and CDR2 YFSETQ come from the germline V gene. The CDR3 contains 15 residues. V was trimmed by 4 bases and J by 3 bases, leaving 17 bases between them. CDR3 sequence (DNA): TGCGCCAGCAGCGGCCGGGACACCGGAATCTACGAGCAGTACTTC. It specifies CASSGRDTGIYEQYF.

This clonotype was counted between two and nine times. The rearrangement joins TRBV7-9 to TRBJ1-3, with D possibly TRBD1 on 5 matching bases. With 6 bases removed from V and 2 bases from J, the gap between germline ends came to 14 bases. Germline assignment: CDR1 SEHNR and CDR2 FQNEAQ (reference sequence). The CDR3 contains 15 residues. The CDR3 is CASSHIGTAGNTIYF. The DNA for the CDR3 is TGTGCCAGCAGTCACATTGGGACCGCTGGAAACACCATATATTTT.

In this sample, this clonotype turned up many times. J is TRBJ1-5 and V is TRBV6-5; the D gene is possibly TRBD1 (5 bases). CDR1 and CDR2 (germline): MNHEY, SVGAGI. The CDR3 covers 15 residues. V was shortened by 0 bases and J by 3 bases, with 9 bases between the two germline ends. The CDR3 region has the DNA TGTGCCAGCAGTTACTCGATCAGGGACAATCAGCCCCAGCATTTT. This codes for CASSYSIRDNQPQHF.

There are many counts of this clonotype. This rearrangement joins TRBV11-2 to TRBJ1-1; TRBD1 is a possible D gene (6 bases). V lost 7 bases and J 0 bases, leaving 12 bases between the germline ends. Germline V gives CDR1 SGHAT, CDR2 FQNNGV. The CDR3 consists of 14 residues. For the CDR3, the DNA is TGTGCCAGCACCCCGGACAGATTGAACACTGAAGCTTTCTTT. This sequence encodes CASTPDRLNTEAFF.

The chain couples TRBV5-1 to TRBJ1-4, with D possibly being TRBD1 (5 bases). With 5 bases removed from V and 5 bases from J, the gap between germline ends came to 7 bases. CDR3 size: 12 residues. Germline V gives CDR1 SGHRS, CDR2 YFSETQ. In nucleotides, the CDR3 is TGCGCCAGCAGTGGGGCAAATGAAAAACTGTTTTTT. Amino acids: CASSGANEKLFF.

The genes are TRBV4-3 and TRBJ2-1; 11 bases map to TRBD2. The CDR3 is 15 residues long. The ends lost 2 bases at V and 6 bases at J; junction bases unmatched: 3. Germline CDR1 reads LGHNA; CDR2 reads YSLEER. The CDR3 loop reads CASSQPSGGPNEQFF. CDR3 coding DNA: TGCGCCAGCAGCCAACCTAGCGGGGGGCCCAATGAGCAGTTCTTC.